These T cell receptor beta chains were read from a single sample in a study of control samples from healthy donors and cancer patients. Clones were sequenced by immunoSEQ multiplex PCR, and TCRdb holds only the in-frame ones, with some missing. The sample lists around 200,000 clones; 90% to 95% were seen once. The specimen was blood. These receptors were obtained from a man between 18 and 29 years old in good health. The CDR3 runs from the conserved cysteine through the conserved F or W. The D gene is left open where the match is weak. For some rows the clone size is stated as once, few or many, or as a class when expanded; others skip it.

TRBV19	NA	NA	TRBJ1-3	12	CASSNRGNTIYF	TGTGCCAGTAGTAATCGTGGAAACACCATATATTTT
TRBV10-3	TRBD2	once	TRBJ2-2	16	CAISGSGAANTGELFF	TGTGCCATCAGTGGGAGCGGGGCGGCGAACACCGGGGAGCTGTTTTTT
TRBV11-2	NA	NA	TRBJ2-1	12	CASSLQTSEQFF	TGTGCCAGCAGCTTACAGACGAGCGAGCAGTTCTTC
TRBV7-2	NA	NA	TRBJ1-6	14	CASSPPRGSSPLHF	TGTGCCAGCAGTCCCCCGCGCGGAAGTTCACCCCTCCACTTT
TRBV5-6	TRBD1	once	TRBJ2-7	15	CASSLDGTGSREQYF	TGTGCCAGCAGCTTGGACGGGACAGGGTCTCGCGAGCAGTACTTC
TRBV5-1	TRBD1	NA	TRBJ2-1	15	CASSLGTGEYNEQFF	TGCGCCAGCAGCCTTGGGACAGGGGAATACAATGAGCAGTTCTTC
TRBV30	NA	NA	TRBJ2-2	12	CAWSVRLGELFF	TGTGCCTGGAGTGTGAGACTCGGGGAGCTGTTTTTT
TRBV5-4	TRBD1	few	TRBJ2-7	15	CASSSEPTTGLEQYF	TGTGCCAGCAGCTCAGAGCCCACGACAGGGCTAGAGCAGTACTTC
TRBV12-3/TRBV12-4	NA	NA	TRBJ2-7	11	CASSPRAEQYF	TGTGCCAGCAGTCCCAGGGCCGAGCAGTACTTC
TRBV3-1/TRBV3-2	NA	NA	TRBJ1-3	16	CASSHLRDPSGNTIYF	TGTGCCAGCAGCCATCTGCGGGATCCATCTGGAAACACCATATATTTT
TRBV6-2/TRBV6-3	NA	NA	TRBJ1-5	13	CASSSLIREPQHF	TGTGCCAGCAGTTCTCTTATCCGGGAGCCCCAGCATTTT
TRBV11-2	TRBD2	NA	TRBJ2-1	16	CASSLTASGVLGEQFF	TGTGCCAGCAGCTTAACGGCTAGCGGGGTCCTTGGGGAGCAGTTCTTC
TRBV5-6	NA	NA	TRBJ1-2	15	CASRRRGDGSYGYTF	TGTGCCAGCAGAAGGAGGGGGGATGGGAGCTATGGCTACACCTTC
TRBV28	TRBD1	NA	TRBJ1-1	15	CASRVDRGWGTEAFF	TGTGCCAGCAGAGTTGACAGGGGGTGGGGTACTGAAGCTTTCTTT
TRBV6-5	NA	NA	TRBJ2-7	14	CASSYSSSGYEQYF	TGTGCCAGCAGTTACTCGTCTTCCGGGTACGAGCAGTACTTC
TRBV6-2/TRBV6-3	NA	NA	TRBJ2-7	14	CASSYSFPGYEQYF	TGTGCCAGCAGTTACTCGTTTCCCGGCTACGAGCAGTACTTC
TRBV19	NA	NA	TRBJ1-2	18	CASSTYSRGALFNYGYTF	TGTGCCAGTAGTACCTACTCTCGCGGGGCCCTTTTTAACTATGGCTACACCTTC
TRBV5-1	TRBD2	NA	TRBJ2-5	16	CASSLDLTGGLETQYF	TGCGCCAGCAGCTTGGACTTGACGGGGGGACTGGAGACCCAGTACTTC
TRBV5-1	NA	NA	TRBJ2-1	16	CASSLASALAYNEQFF	TGCGCCAGCAGCTTGGCCAGCGCTCTCGCCTACAATGAGCAGTTCTTC
TRBV10-3	NA	NA	TRBJ1-1	15	CAISEKTAPNTEAFF	TGTGCCATCAGTGAGAAGACAGCACCTAACACTGAAGCTTTCTTT
TRBV18	NA	NA	TRBJ1-5	14	CASSLGSRDQPQHF	TGTGCCAGCTCACTTGGATCCCGAGATCAGCCCCAGCATTTT
TRBV5-1	NA	NA	TRBJ2-7	13	CASSPGSSYEQYF	TGCGCCAGCAGCCCAGGGAGCTCCTACGAGCAGTACTTC
TRBV4-2	TRBD1	NA	TRBJ1-1	15	CASSPQYRGRTEAFF	TGTGCCAGCAGCCCCCAATACAGGGGAAGGACTGAAGCTTTCTTT
TRBV6-6	NA	NA	TRBJ2-7	14	CASSSPGDSYEQYF	TGTGCCAGCAGTAGTCCCGGGGACTCCTACGAGCAGTACTTC
TRBV14	TRBD2	NA	TRBJ2-5	16	CASSQAQAGGRKTQYF	TGTGCCAGCAGCCAAGCCCAAGCGGGGGGTCGCAAGACCCAGTACTTC
TRBV9	NA	NA	TRBJ1-4	14	CASSVGYGVEKLFF	TGTGCCAGCAGCGTTGGGTATGGGGTTGAAAAACTGTTTTTT
TRBV4-1	NA	NA	TRBJ2-2	15	CASSPQGSDTGELFF	TGCGCCAGCAGCCCCCAGGGTAGCGACACCGGGGAGCTGTTTTTT
TRBV28	TRBD1	NA	TRBJ2-7	15	CASSLINGQGNEQYF	TGTGCCAGCAGCCTAATCAACGGACAGGGCAACGAGCAGTACTTC
TRBV5-1	TRBD1	NA	TRBJ1-2	13	CASSPQGAYGYTF	TGCGCCAGCAGCCCACAGGGGGCCTATGGCTACACCTTC
TRBV25-1	NA	NA	TRBJ2-3	14	CASSEINRDGTQYF	TGTGCCAGCAGTGAGATAAACAGGGATGGTACGCAGTATTTT
TRBV4-1	TRBD1	NA	TRBJ1-1	15	CASSREDRDDTEAFF	TGCGCCAGCAGCCGGGAAGACAGGGACGATACTGAAGCTTTCTTT
TRBV5-1	TRBD2	NA	TRBJ2-5	16	CASSLAGGTLQETQYF	TGCGCCAGCAGCTTGGCGGGGGGGACTCTACAAGAGACCCAGTACTTC
TRBV3-1/TRBV3-2	TRBD1	once	TRBJ2-5	16	CASSLKTGDLQETQYF	TGTGCCAGCAGCCTCAAGACAGGGGACCTACAAGAGACCCAGTACTTC
TRBV4-1	NA	NA	TRBJ1-2	11	CASSQNGGYTF	TGCGCCAGCAGCCAGAATGGGGGCTACACCTTC
TRBV2	NA	NA	TRBJ2-7	13	CASSQRYRYEQYF	TGTGCCAGCAGTCAGAGGTACAGGTACGAGCAGTACTTC
TRBV1	NA	NA	TRBJ2-2	14	CTARGGGFTGELFF	TGCACCGCCAGGGGCGGGGGGTTCACCGGGGAGCTGTTTTTT
TRBV30	NA	NA	TRBJ1-2	12	CAWRRAFYGYTF	TGTGCCTGGAGAAGAGCATTTTATGGCTACACCTTC
TRBV2	NA	NA	TRBJ2-1	13	CAGTAERYNEQFF	TGTGCCGGAACAGCAGAGAGATACAATGAGCAGTTCTTC
TRBV3-1/TRBV3-2	NA	once	TRBJ1-6	15	CASRERGWNNSPLHF	TGTGCCAGCAGAGAGAGGGGCTGGAATAATTCACCCCTCCACTTT
TRBV5-1	NA	NA	TRBJ1-5	15	CASSWGPERGLPQHF	TGCGCCAGCAGCTGGGGACCCGAACGGGGGTTGCCCCAGCATTTT
TRBV6-5	NA	NA	TRBJ2-5	15	CASSHNPSVLETQYF	TGTGCCAGCAGCCATAACCCCTCAGTACTCGAGACCCAGTACTTC